What follows are 17 T cell receptor beta chains derived from one specimen sequenced in a study of cytomegalovirus exposure and HLA in healthy donors. Sequencing used immunoSEQ multiplex PCR; TCRdb keeps in-frame clones, though not all of them. The sample lists about 220,000 clones; approximately 90% were seen once. Input material: PBMCs. Receptors originate from a woman aged 18-29 years in good health and CMV-seronegative.

This clone was recorded only once. The chain couples TRBV2 to TRBJ1-2; 7 nucleotides agree with TRBD1. The germline gives CDR1 SNHLY, CDR2 FYNNEI. The V and J ends lost 6 bases and 8 bases, in that order; junction bases with no gene match: 6. The CDR3 is 12 amino acids. The CDR3 is CASRTGSRGYTF. CDR3 nucleotides: TGTGCCAGCAGGACAGGGTCGCGGGGCTACACCTTC.

The rearrangement joins TRBV7-2 to TRBJ2-4; D possibly corresponds to TRBD1 (5 bases). Germline values: CDR1 SGHTA, CDR2 FQGNSA. The germline V and J ends were trimmed by 5 bases and 9 bases, with 17 bases remaining between them. The CDR3 extends over 14 amino acids. Here the CDR3 DNA reads TGTGCCAGCAGCCTAGACCAGGGAAGGAGCATTCAGTACTTC. Its translation is CASSLDQGRSIQYF.

The J gene is TRBJ2-1, the V gene TRBV4-1, with a tentative D call TRBD2 (5 bases). V shed 1 base and J shed 3 bases, with 16 bases lying between them. CDR1 MGHRA and CDR2 YSYEKL come from the germline V gene. There are 17 residues in the CDR3. CDR3 sequence (DNA): TGCGCCAGCAGCCAAGGGTCCGGGGAGCTACTCTACAATGAGCAGTTCTTC. It encodes CASSQGSGELLYNEQFF.

The rearrangement joins TRBV9 to TRBJ1-2; a possible D gene is TRBD1 (6 bases). Trimming left V 0 bases short and J 4 bases short, with 10 bases between. The germline CDR1 and CDR2 sequences are SGDLS and YYNGEE. This CDR3 is built from 14 residues. The CDR3 protein is CASSVATGTYGYTF. CDR3 DNA: TGTGCCAGCAGCGTAGCAACAGGGACCTATGGCTACACCTTC.

The CDR3 spells CASSVSGEAAYEQYF. DNA of the CDR3: TGTGCCAGCAGCGTATCGGGGGAAGCTGCCTACGAGCAGTACTTC. The chain combines TRBV9 with TRBJ2-7, with a tentative D call TRBD2 (6 bases). Germline CDR1 and CDR2: SGDLS and YYNGEE. The CDR3 extends over 15 amino acids. The germline V and J ends were trimmed by 1 base and 2 bases, with 13 bases remaining between them.

The V call is TRBV5-1, the J call TRBJ2-7; 9 bases are a match to TRBD1. CDR3 length: 14 amino acids. Germline lookup yields CDR1 SGHRS and CDR2 YFSETQ. V was pared by 5 bases and J by 1 base, with 4 bases of the junction left unmatched. The CDR3 nucleotides read TGCGCCAGCAGTCTACAGGGGGCTTCCTACGAGCAGTACTTC. The encoded protein is CASSLQGASYEQYF.

The V gene is TRBV9, the J gene TRBJ1-3; TRBD1 agrees at 8 bases. Germline V gene data show CDR1 as SGDLS and CDR2 as YYNGEE. Trimming at V came to 0 bases and at J to 8 bases, leaving 10 bases not matched to a gene. The CDR3 contains 16 residues. The CDR3 sequence: CASSVASGQGGDTIYF. The CDR3 DNA reads TGTGCCAGCAGCGTAGCCAGCGGACAGGGTGGGGACACCATATATTTT. The full variable domain, rest sourced from reference TRBV9 and TRBJ1-3, is DSGVTQTPKHLITATGQRVTLRCSPRSGDLSVYWYQQSLDQGLQFLIQYYNGEERAKGNILERFSAQQFPDLHSELNLSSLELGDSALYFCASSVASGQGGDTIYFGEGSWLTVV.

This clone was recorded once. The CDR3 nucleotides are TGTGCCATCAGGATGGGACTAGCGGGAGAAGACACCGGGGAGCTGTTTTTT. As protein: CAIRMGLAGEDTGELFF. The chain recombines TRBV10-3 with TRBJ2-2; TRBD2 matches at 14 bases. Germline trimming cut 6 bases from V and 3 bases from J; bases unmatched to any gene: 6. Germline CDR1 ENHRY, CDR2 SYGVKD. The CDR3 has 17 residues.

V gene TRBV30 combines with J gene TRBJ2-3; 11 bases agree with TRBD2. Looked up from germline, CDR1 is GTSNPN and CDR2 is SVGIG (reference sequence). The CDR3 has 20 amino acids. The V segment lost 2 bases and the J segment 2 bases; nucleotides outside the gene matches: 18. The CDR3 bases are TGTGCCTGGAGTACCCGTGACTTGGGTAGCGGGAGGGGGTCCACAGATACGCAGTATTTT. It codes for CAWSTRDLGSGRGSTDTQYF. The full variable domain, completed using reference TRBV30 and TRBJ2-3, is SQTIHQWPATLVQPVGSPLSLECTVEGTSNPNLYWYRQAAGRGLQLLFYSVGIGQISSEVPQNLSASRPQDRQFILSSKKLLLSDSGFYLCAWSTRDLGSGRGSTDTQYFGPGTRLTVL.

V and J are TRBV28 and TRBJ2-1; TRBD2 matches at 11 bases. Germline lookup yields CDR1 MDHEN and CDR2 SYDVKM. After removal of 10 bases from V and 7 bases from J, the junction contained 12 bases not matched to a gene. The CDR3 consists of 15 residues. The CDR3, as DNA: TGTGCCACCCACGTAGGAGCTAGCGGGAGGAATGAGCAGTTCTTC. It translates to CATHVGASGRNEQFF.

This chain connects TRBV2 to TRBJ2-3, with D possibly being TRBD1 (8 bases). The CDR3 runs 15 residues. CDR1 and CDR2 from the germline V gene are SNHLY and FYNNEI. The V end lost 6 bases, the J end lost 4 bases, and 17 bases lay between the germline ends. Here the CDR3 reads CASRRGGQVADTQYF. The DNA for the CDR3 is TGTGCCAGCAGGAGGGGGGGACAGGTGGCAGATACGCAGTATTTT.

This clone was found once. The chain employs TRBV29-1 and TRBJ2-2; D gene ambiguous. Germline CDR1 SQVTM, CDR2 ANQGSEA. Trimming removed 6 bases at V and 4 bases at J, with 9 bases between. The CDR3 extends over 12 amino acids. The CDR3 DNA reads TGCAGCGTCTACTCGGGCACCGGGGAGCTGTTTTTT. Amino acids: CSVYSGTGELFF.

The chain recombines TRBV30 with TRBJ1-3, with 8 bases fitting TRBD1. V shed 4 bases, J shed 3 bases, and the junction held 2 bases outside the gene matches. CDR1 is GTSNPN and CDR2 is SVGIG in the germline V gene (reference sequence). This CDR3 comprises 13 residues. As DNA, the CDR3 is TGTGCCTGGACAGGGGGCTTTGGAAACACCATATATTTT. Amino acids: CAWTGGFGNTIYF.

This clone was observed a handful of times. This chain connects TRBV5-6 to TRBJ2-3, with 12 bases matching TRBD2. This CDR3 region has 18 residues. The V gene's germline CDR1 is SGHDT and CDR2 YYEEEE. Trimming at V came to 4 bases and at J to 1 base, leaving 10 bases not matched to a gene. The CDR3 DNA sequence: TGTGCCAGCAGCGGGGGCCTAGCGGGAGGGCTGGGCACAGATACGCAGTATTTT. As protein: CASSGGLAGGLGTDTQYF.

The V call is TRBV7-9, the J call TRBJ2-5; 9 bases fit TRBD2. The last part of the DNA fits TRBJ2-7 better; the J call may be wrong. Germline CDR1 and CDR2: SEHNR and FQNEAQ (reference sequence). The CDR3 consists of 17 residues. CDR3 DNA sequence: TGTGCCAGCAGCTCCCTAGATTGGCGGGAGGGAACCTACGAGCAGTACTTC. Translating it yields CASSSLDWREGTYEQYF.

This chain uses TRBV10-2 with TRBJ1-2; a weak D match, TRBD1 (5 bases). The germline V gene has CDR1 WSHSY and CDR2 SAAADI. The CDR3 loop spans 15 amino acids. The germline V and J ends were trimmed by 10 bases and 8 bases, with 26 bases remaining between them. The CDR3, as DNA: TGCGCCATTAACCGGGACGCGGGAAATGTAAAGGGCTACACCTTC. It codes for CAINRDAGNVKGYTF.

The chain employs TRBV29-1 and TRBJ2-7, with TRBD1 matching over 8 bases. Germline trimming cut 7 bases from V and 4 bases from J; bases unmatched to any gene: 6. Germline loops: CDR1 SQVTM, CDR2 ANQGSEA. The CDR3 extends over 12 amino acids. CDR3 amino acids: CSADRGPYEQYF. For the CDR3, the DNA is TGCAGCGCAGACAGGGGCCCGTACGAGCAGTACTTC.